Below are 19 T cell receptor beta chains sequenced from a single sample in a study of T-cell memory formation after mild COVID-19. MiXCR, run by TCRdb on the 5' RACE reads, gives a single entry per CDR3 protein. The sample lists around 250,000 distinct CDR3 sequences; around 15% were seen once. Input material: PBMCs or a T cell subset sorted from them (not recorded which). The receptors originated from a man between 18 and 35 years old who had mild COVID-19 (a few samples of this study predate the infection). Cell type and time point are not known.

This clonotype was counted between two and nine times. The V gene is TRBV12-3 or TRBV12-4, the J gene TRBJ1-2; D not resolved. CDR3 length equals 14 residues. Trimming shortened V by 6 bases and J by 1 base, and 12 bases separated the two germline ends. Here the CDR3 reads CASRSGRSNYGYTF. The CDR3 DNA reads TGTGCCAGCAGGTCTGGACGGAGTAACTATGGCTACACCTTC.

The genes are TRBV28 and TRBJ2-5; D may be TRBD2 (6 bases). The CDR3 is 15 residues long. The ends were cut back, 2 bases at V and 4 bases at J, with 14 bases in the middle. Germline V gene lookup returns CDR1 MDHEN and CDR2 SYDVKM. The CDR3 DNA reads as TGTGCCAGCAGTTTAAAGTTCCGGGGGAGAGAGACCCAGTACTTC. This gives the protein CASSLKFRGRETQYF.

The chain is built from TRBV24-1 and TRBJ2-3; TRBD1 agrees at 8 bases. V lost 2 bases and J lost 5; bases outside the gene matches: 5. The CDR3 runs to 15 residues. Germline V CDR1 and CDR2: KGHDR, SFDVKD. The CDR3 DNA reads TGTGCCACCAGTGATTCAGGGGGCCCACAAGATACGCAGTATTTT. This gives the protein CATSDSGGPQDTQYF.

This chain connects TRBV2 to TRBJ2-5; D is possibly TRBD1 (5 bases). The CDR3 is 12 residues long. Germline CDR1 SNHLY, CDR2 FYNNEI. With 8 bases removed from V and 6 bases from J, the gap between germline ends came to 13 bases. The CDR3 nucleotides are TGTGCCAGCGAGGTGGGGCGGCAGACCCAGTACTTC. Protein sequence: CASEVGRQTQYF.

This rearrangement joins TRBV7-2 to TRBJ2-3; D tentatively fits TRBD1 or TRBD2 (5 bases each). Trimming removed 2 bases from V and 2 bases from J, with 11 bases in between. The CDR3 loop spans 15 amino acids. The germline V gene encodes CDR1 SGHTA and CDR2 FQGNSA. The CDR3: CASSLRGTYTDTQYF. As DNA, the CDR3 is TGTGCCAGCAGCTTAAGAGGGACGTACACAGATACGCAGTATTTT.

The chain combines TRBV7-3 with TRBJ2-5; D remains ambiguous. Germline V lookup: CDR1 SGHTA, CDR2 FQGTGA. Trimming removed 5 bases at V and 5 bases at J, with 15 bases between. This CDR3 region has 14 residues. CDR3 sequence: CASSPDQTWETQYF. The CDR3 DNA is TGTGCCAGCAGCCCGGACCAAACCTGGGAGACCCAGTACTTC.

V usage is TRBV18 and J usage is TRBJ1-2; D unclear. Germline V gene lookup returns CDR1 KGHSH and CDR2 LQKENI. CDR3 length: 14 residues. The germline V and J ends were trimmed by 3 bases and 2 bases, with 10 bases remaining between them. In nucleotides, the CDR3 is TGTGCCAGCTCACCCACGCAGGAAAACTATGGCTACACCTTC. Encoded protein: CASSPTQENYGYTF.

The V call is TRBV2, the J call TRBJ2-5; D gene uncertain. V lost 1 base and J 2 bases, leaving 5 bases between the germline ends. The CDR3 sequence is 13 residues long. The germline V gene encodes CDR1 SNHLY and CDR2 FYNNEI. The CDR3 spells CASSEGRQETQYF. CDR3 bases: TGTGCCAGCAGTGAAGGACGGCAAGAGACCCAGTACTTC.

This clonotype was recorded many times. The V call is TRBV6-6, the J call TRBJ2-3, with TRBD2 matching over 9 bases. The germline gives CDR1 MNHNY, CDR2 SVGAGI (reference sequence). The CDR3 is 15 residues long. The junction had 5 bases not matched to a gene; V was cut back by 6 bases and J by 1 base. The CDR3 DNA reads TGTGCCAGCAGAGTTAGCGGGGGAGGCACAGATACGCAGTATTTT. As protein: CASRVSGGGTDTQYF.

This sequence joins TRBV4-1 and TRBJ2-3; TRBD2 agrees at 10 bases. The CDR3 length is 17 residues. Germline CDR1 is MGHRA and CDR2 is YSYEKL. With V trimmed by 3 bases and J by 1 base, 7 bases remained unmatched. The CDR3 here is CASSHPGLAGGTDTQYF. For the CDR3, the DNA is TGCGCCAGCAGCCACCCCGGGCTAGCGGGGGGCACAGATACGCAGTATTTT.

Ten or more counts support this clonotype. The chain employs TRBV15 and TRBJ2-3; perhaps TRBD2 as D (6 bases). CDR1 and CDR2 (germline): LNHNV, YYDKDF (reference sequence). The CDR3 runs to 17 residues. The V end was cut by 1 base, the J end by 2 bases, with 16 bases between. This chain's CDR3 is CATSRGSPGDPTDTQYF. CDR3 DNA: TGTGCCACCAGCAGAGGGTCACCGGGGGACCCCACAGATACGCAGTATTTT.

This chain connects TRBV15 to TRBJ2-1; no clear D gene. CDR1 and CDR2 (germline): LNHNV, YYDKDF (reference sequence). The CDR3 spans 12 residues. Trimming removed 0 bases from V and 10 bases from J, with 7 bases in between. CDR3 nucleotide sequence: TGTGCCACCAGCAGAGATTGGGTCGAGCAGTTCTTC. Translation: CATSRDWVEQFF.

At least ten counts were recorded for this clonotype. The chain uses TRBV6-5 and TRBJ2-7; D is possibly TRBD2 (5 bases). This CDR3 spans 15 amino acids. V was clipped by 4 bases and J by 5 bases, with 18 bases between them. CDR1 and CDR2 from the germline V gene are MNHEY and SVGAGI. For the CDR3, the DNA is TGTGCCAGCAGTTTTTCTATCTTTGGTAGCGACGAGCAGTACTTC. Translated, it gives CASSFSIFGSDEQYF.

V is TRBV19 and J is TRBJ1-1; 7 bases match TRBD1. The ends lost 6 bases at V and 4 bases at J; junction bases unmatched: 2. Looked up from germline, CDR1 is LNHDA and CDR2 is SQIVND (reference sequence). This CDR3 region has 12 residues. The CDR3 DNA reads TGTGCCAGTAGGAGGGACAGCACTGAAGCTTTCTTT. Its translation is CASRRDSTEAFF.

This clonotype was observed a few times. The chain recombines TRBV6-2 or TRBV6-3 with TRBJ2-5; TRBD1 agrees at 7 bases. CDR3 length: 12 amino acids. Looked up from germline, CDR1 is MNHEY and CDR2 is SVGEGT. The ends lost 5 bases at V and 4 bases at J; junction bases unmatched: 1. CDR3 region: CASSDRVETQYF. The CDR3 coding sequence is TGTGCCAGCAGTGACAGGGTAGAGACCCAGTACTTC.

Many counts were recorded for this clonotype. This chain links TRBV6-5 with TRBJ1-2; 7 positions match TRBD1. J gave up 4 bases and V 6 bases, and 5 bases lay outside the gene matches. There are 13 residues in the CDR3. Per germline, CDR1 MNHEY and CDR2 SVGAGI. Here the CDR3 reads CASRREGAYGYTF. In DNA, the CDR3 is TGTGCCAGCAGGCGGGAGGGGGCCTATGGCTACACCTTC.

There are a few counts of this clonotype. The rearrangement uses TRBV5-1 and TRBJ1-1; 8 nucleotides line up with TRBD1. CDR1 and CDR2 from the germline V gene are SGHRS and YFSETQ. Trimming took 2 bases from V and 4 from J; bases not matched to a gene: 4. The CDR3 extends over 14 amino acids. DNA for the CDR3: TGCGCCAGCAGCTTTCACGGACAGGGCACTGAAGCTTTCTTT. It translates to CASSFHGQGTEAFF.

The chain links TRBV10-3 to TRBJ1-2; 7 bases fit TRBD1. This CDR3 is 14 amino acids long. The germline CDR1 and CDR2 sequences are ENHRY and SYGVKD. After removal of 6 bases from V and 4 bases from J, the junction contained 8 bases not matched to a gene. This chain's CDR3 is CAISPDRDTYGYTF. The CDR3 coding sequence is TGTGCCATCAGCCCAGACAGGGACACCTATGGCTACACCTTC.

This clonotype was seen only a few times. The V call is TRBV4-3, the J call TRBJ2-5; 9 bases match TRBD2. This CDR3 region has 16 residues. V was clipped by 0 bases and J by 2 bases; unmatched bases: 4. Looked up from germline, CDR1 is LGHNA and CDR2 is YSLEER. This CDR3 reads CASSQDRAGGQETQYF. The CDR3 coding sequence is TGCGCCAGCAGCCAAGATAGGGCGGGGGGGCAAGAGACCCAGTACTTC.